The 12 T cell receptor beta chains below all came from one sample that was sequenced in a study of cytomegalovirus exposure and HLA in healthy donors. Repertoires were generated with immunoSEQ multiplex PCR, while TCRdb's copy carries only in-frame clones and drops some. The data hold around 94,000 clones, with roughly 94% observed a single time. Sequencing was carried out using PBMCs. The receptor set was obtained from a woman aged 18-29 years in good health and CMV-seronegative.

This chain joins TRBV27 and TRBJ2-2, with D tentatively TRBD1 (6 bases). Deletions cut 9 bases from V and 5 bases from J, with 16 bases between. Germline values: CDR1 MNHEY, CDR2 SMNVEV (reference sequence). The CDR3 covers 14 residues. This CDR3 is CASPTGIETGELFF. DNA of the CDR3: TGTGCCAGTCCGACAGGCATAGAGACCGGGGAGCTGTTTTTT.

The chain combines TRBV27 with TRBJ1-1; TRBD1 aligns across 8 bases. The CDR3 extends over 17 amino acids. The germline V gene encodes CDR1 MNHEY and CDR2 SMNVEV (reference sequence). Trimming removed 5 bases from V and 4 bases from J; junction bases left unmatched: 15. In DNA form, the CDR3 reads TGTGCCAGCAGTCTCCGTGACCCGACAGGGGAACCCACTGAAGCTTTCTTT. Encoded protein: CASSLRDPTGEPTEAFF.

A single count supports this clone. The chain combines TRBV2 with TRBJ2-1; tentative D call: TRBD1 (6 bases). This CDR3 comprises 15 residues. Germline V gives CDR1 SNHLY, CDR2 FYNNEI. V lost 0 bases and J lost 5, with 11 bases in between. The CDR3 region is CASSEATGWDNEQFF. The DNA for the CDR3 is TGTGCCAGCAGTGAAGCGACAGGCTGGGACAATGAGCAGTTCTTC.

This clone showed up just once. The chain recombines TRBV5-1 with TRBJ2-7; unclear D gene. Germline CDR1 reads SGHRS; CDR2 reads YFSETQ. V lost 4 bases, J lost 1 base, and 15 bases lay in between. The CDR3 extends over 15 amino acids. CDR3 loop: CASSLIPSDSYEQYF. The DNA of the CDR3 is TGCGCCAGCAGCCTAATCCCGTCCGATTCCTACGAGCAGTACTTC.

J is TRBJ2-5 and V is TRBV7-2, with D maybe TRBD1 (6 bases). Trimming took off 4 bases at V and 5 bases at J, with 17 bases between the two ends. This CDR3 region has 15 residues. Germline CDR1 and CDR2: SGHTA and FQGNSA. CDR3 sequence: CASSYQGMEWETQYF. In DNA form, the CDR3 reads TGTGCCAGCAGCTACCAGGGGATGGAGTGGGAGACCCAGTACTTC.

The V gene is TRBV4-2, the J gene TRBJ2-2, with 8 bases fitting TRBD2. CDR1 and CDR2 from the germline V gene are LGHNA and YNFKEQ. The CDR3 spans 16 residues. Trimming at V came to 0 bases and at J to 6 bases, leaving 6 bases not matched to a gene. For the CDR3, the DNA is TGTGCCAGCAGCCAAGAACTAGCGGTCGGCGCCGGGGAGCTGTTTTTT. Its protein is CASSQELAVGAGELFF.

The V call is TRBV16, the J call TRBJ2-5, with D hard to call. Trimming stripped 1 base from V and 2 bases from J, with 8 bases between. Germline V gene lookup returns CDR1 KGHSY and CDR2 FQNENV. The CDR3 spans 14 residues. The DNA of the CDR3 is TGTGCCAGCAGCCAATTGCAGGCACAAGAGACCCAGTACTTC. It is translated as CASSQLQAQETQYF.

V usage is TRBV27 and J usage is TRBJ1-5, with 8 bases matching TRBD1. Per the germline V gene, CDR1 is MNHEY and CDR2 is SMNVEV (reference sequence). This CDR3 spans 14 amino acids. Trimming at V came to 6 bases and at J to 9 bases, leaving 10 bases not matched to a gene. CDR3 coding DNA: TGTGCCAGCAGCTACGGACAGGGAGGACGGCCCCAGCATTTT. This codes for CASSYGQGGRPQHF.

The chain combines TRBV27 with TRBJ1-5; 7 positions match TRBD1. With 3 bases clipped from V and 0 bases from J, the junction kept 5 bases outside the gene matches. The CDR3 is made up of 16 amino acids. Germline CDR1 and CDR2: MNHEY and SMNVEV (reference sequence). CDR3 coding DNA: TGTGCCAGCAGTTTTTTAGGGGGCGTTAGCAATCAGCCCCAGCATTTT. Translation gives CASSFLGGVSNQPQHF.

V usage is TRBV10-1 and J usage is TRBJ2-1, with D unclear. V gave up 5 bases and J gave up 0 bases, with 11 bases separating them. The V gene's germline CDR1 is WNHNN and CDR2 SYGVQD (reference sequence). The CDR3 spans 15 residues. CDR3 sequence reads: CASSRDLSSYNEQFF. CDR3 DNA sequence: TGCGCCAGCAGTAGAGATTTAAGCTCCTACAATGAGCAGTTCTTC.

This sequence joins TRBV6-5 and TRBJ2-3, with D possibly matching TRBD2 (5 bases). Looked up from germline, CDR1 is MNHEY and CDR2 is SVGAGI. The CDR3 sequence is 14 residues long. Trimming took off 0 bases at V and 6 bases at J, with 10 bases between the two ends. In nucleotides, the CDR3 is TGTGCCAGCAGTTACTCACTAGTATCGGATACGCAGTATTTT. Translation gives CASSYSLVSDTQYF.

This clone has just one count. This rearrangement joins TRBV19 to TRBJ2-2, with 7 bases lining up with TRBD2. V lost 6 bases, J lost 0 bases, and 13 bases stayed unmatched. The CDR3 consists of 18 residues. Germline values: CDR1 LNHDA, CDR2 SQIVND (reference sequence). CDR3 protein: CASSPAWAGESNTGELFF. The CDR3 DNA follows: TGTGCCAGTAGCCCCGCTTGGGCGGGAGAGTCGAACACCGGGGAGCTGTTTTTT.